Below, 27 T cell receptor beta chains from the same sample are listed, as sequenced in a study of blood T cell repertoires in COVID-19. Repertoires were generated with immunoSEQ multiplex PCR, while TCRdb's copy carries only in-frame clones and drops some. Here the sample spans 160,000 or so clones, 75% to 80% being singletons. The sample taken for sequencing was peripheral blood. Receptors originate from a woman of 80 years or more with acute or convalescent COVID-19.

V is TRBV5-5 and J is TRBJ2-7; possible D gene TRBD2, 5 bases. V was pared by 1 base and J by 3 bases, with 11 bases between. The CDR3 is 14 residues long. Per the germline V gene, CDR1 is SGHKS and CDR2 is YYEKEE (reference sequence). The CDR3 spells CASSLIFEGYEQYF. The DNA for the CDR3 is TGTGCCAGCAGCTTGATATTCGAGGGCTACGAGCAGTACTTC.

The chain couples TRBV5-1 to TRBJ1-4; a possible D gene is TRBD1 (5 bases). Trimming took 5 bases from V and 0 from J, leaving 8 bases between them. The CDR3 consists of 14 residues. The germline V gene encodes CDR1 SGHRS and CDR2 YFSETQ. The CDR3 region has the DNA TGCGCCAGCAGTGGGGGGACAACTAATGAAAAACTGTTTTTT. This encodes CASSGGTTNEKLFF.

The chain employs TRBV28 and TRBJ1-3; D might be TRBD1 (6 bases). V shed 6 bases and J shed 0 bases, with 15 bases lying between them. The germline V gene encodes CDR1 MDHEN and CDR2 SYDVKM. CDR3 length: 16 amino acids. CDR3: CASRTTGSSSGNTIYF. The CDR3 nucleotides read TGTGCCAGCAGGACAACAGGGTCCTCCTCTGGAAACACCATATATTTT.

There are a few counts of this clone. The rearrangement joins TRBV7-9 to TRBJ2-5; D might be TRBD2 (5 bases). The V and J ends lost 3 bases and 4 bases respectively, with 12 bases between them. This CDR3 comprises 14 residues. The germline V gene has CDR1 SEHNR and CDR2 FQNEAQ (reference sequence). CDR3 DNA sequence: TGTGCCAGCAGCTTGATCGGACTGGGAGAGACCCAGTACTTC. Its translation: CASSLIGLGETQYF.

The chain joins TRBV6-5 to TRBJ2-7, with D possibly being TRBD1 (5 bases). The germline V gene encodes CDR1 MNHEY and CDR2 SVGAGI. V was trimmed by 0 bases and J by 4 bases, leaving 13 bases between them. The CDR3 loop spans 15 amino acids. The CDR3 bases are TGTGCCAGCAGTTACTCACTTGGGGCAGCATACGAGCAGTACTTC. Translation gives CASSYSLGAAYEQYF.

The chain employs TRBV28 and TRBJ1-2, with 8 bases that match TRBD1. Germline CDR1 is MDHEN and CDR2 is SYDVKM. The CDR3 has 15 residues. Unmatched junction bases numbered 6, after V lost 4 bases and J lost 2 bases. CDR3 nucleotide sequence: TGTGCCAGCAGTTCAGGGGGCGCGGGGAACTATGGCTACACCTTC. Encoded protein: CASSSGGAGNYGYTF.

The chain uses TRBV19 and TRBJ2-1, with 8 nucleotides matching TRBD2. The germline V gene has CDR1 LNHDA and CDR2 SQIVND (reference sequence). This CDR3 has 15 amino acids. V dropped 6 bases and J dropped 4; count of bases not matched to a gene: 8. CDR3 in DNA: TGTGCCAGTAGCAGGGGACTAGAGGGATACAATGAGCAGTTCTTC. It translates to CASSRGLEGYNEQFF.

This chain connects TRBV28 to TRBJ2-7; TRBD2 matches at 9 bases. V shed 4 bases, J shed 1 base, and the junction held 8 bases outside the gene matches. The CDR3 runs to 16 residues. Germline V gene lookup returns CDR1 MDHEN and CDR2 SYDVKM. The CDR3 spells CASSYTIAGASYEQYF. In nucleotides, the CDR3 is TGTGCCAGCAGTTATACGATAGCGGGAGCTTCCTACGAGCAGTACTTC.

This clone was found once. The chain uses TRBV28 and TRBJ1-5; D is undetermined. V was shortened by 10 bases and J by 4 bases, with 20 bases between the two germline ends. The CDR3 is made up of 15 amino acids. Germline V gene lookup returns CDR1 MDHEN and CDR2 SYDVKM. The CDR3 loop reads CATKKETLGNQPQHF. CDR3 sequence (DNA): TGTGCCACCAAGAAGGAAACCCTCGGGAATCAGCCCCAGCATTTT.

The chain links TRBV5-6 to TRBJ1-2; a possible D gene is TRBD1 (6 bases). V lost 4 bases and J lost 5, with 9 bases in between. Germline lookup yields CDR1 SGHDT and CDR2 YYEEEE. The CDR3 sequence is 12 residues long. This CDR3 reads CASSQTGYGYTF. The CDR3 DNA is TGTGCCAGCAGCCAGACAGGATATGGCTACACCTTC.

The V call is TRBV7-9, the J call TRBJ2-7; 8 bases are a match to TRBD2. This CDR3 spans 16 amino acids. V dropped 1 base and J dropped 4; count of bases not matched to a gene: 9. Germline CDR1 SEHNR, CDR2 FQNEAQ (reference sequence). The chain's CDR3 is CASSLELREGLYEQYF. The DNA of the CDR3 is TGTGCCAGCAGCTTAGAACTCCGGGAGGGTTTATACGAGCAGTACTTC.

This clone was observed a few times. J is TRBJ2-7 and V is TRBV19; 11 bases are a match to TRBD2. V dropped 3 bases and J dropped 0; count of bases not matched to a gene: 10. Germline CDR1 and CDR2: LNHDA and SQIVND (reference sequence). The CDR3 consists of 18 residues. DNA for the CDR3: TGTGCCAGTAGTATTGGTCTTAGCGGGAGGGGGAGCTCCTACGAGCAGTACTTC. Protein sequence: CASSIGLSGRGSSYEQYF.

DNA of the CDR3: TGTGCCAGCAGCTTAGCAGGGACTAGCGGGACCTACAATGAGCAGTTCTTC. Translation: CASSLAGTSGTYNEQFF. The V call is TRBV11-1, the J call TRBJ2-1, with TRBD2 matching over 13 bases. The CDR3 covers 17 residues. Germline-derived CDR1 and CDR2 are SGHAT and FQDESV (reference sequence). V lost 0 bases to trimming and J lost 2 bases; unmatched junction nucleotides: 1. Based on the CDR3 plus reference TRBV11-1 and TRBJ2-1, the full variable domain is EAEVAQSPRYKITEKSQAVAFWCDPISGHATLYWYRQILGQGPELLVQFQDESVVDDSQLPKDRFSAERLKGVDSTLKIQPAELGDSAMYLCASSLAGTSGTYNEQFFGPGTRLTVL.

The V call is TRBV30, the J call TRBJ2-3, with TRBD2 matching 9 bases. V lost 3 bases to trimming and J lost 5 bases; unmatched junction nucleotides: 6. The CDR3 has 14 amino acids. The germline V gene encodes CDR1 GTSNPN and CDR2 SVGIG (reference sequence). Here the CDR3 reads CAWRASGGLDTQYF. The CDR3 nucleotides read TGTGCCTGGAGGGCGAGCGGGGGGTTAGATACGCAGTATTTT. Full variable domain (outside the CDR3, taken from reference TRBV30 and TRBJ2-3): SQTIHQWPATLVQPVGSPLSLECTVEGTSNPNLYWYRQAAGRGLQLLFYSVGIGQISSEVPQNLSASRPQDRQFILSSKKLLLSDSGFYLCAWRASGGLDTQYFGPGTRLTVL.

The V call is TRBV6-5, the J call TRBJ2-5; 10 positions agree with TRBD2. The V segment lost 9 bases and the J segment 2 bases; nucleotides outside the gene matches: 6. This CDR3 is 14 amino acids long. Germline V gives CDR1 MNHEY, CDR2 SVGAGI. Written as DNA, the CDR3 is TGTGCCAGTATTCCGGGACTAGCGCAAGAGACCCAGTACTTC. Protein product: CASIPGLAQETQYF.

CDR3 DNA: TGTGCCAGCAGCACGAGCCCATACACTGAAGCTTTCTTT. Translation gives CASSTSPYTEAFF. This chain connects TRBV7-2 to TRBJ1-1; unclear D gene. Germline V gene data show CDR1 as SGHTA and CDR2 as FQGNSA. Trimming pared 5 bases from V and 3 bases from J, leaving 10 bases between. The CDR3 length is 13 residues.

The J gene is TRBJ2-2, the V gene TRBV28; D perhaps matches TRBD2 (5 bases). The CDR3 totals 15 residues. Germline CDR1 is MDHEN and CDR2 is SYDVKM. Between the trimmed V and J ends, which lost 7 bases and 4 bases, there was a span of 16 bases. The DNA of the CDR3 is TGTGCCAGCAAGGAGGACGAGCGGTCCACCGGGGAGCTGTTTTTT. Translating it yields CASKEDERSTGELFF.

The rearrangement links TRBV15 to TRBJ1-6; no definite D call. V lost 3 bases and J lost 7, with 13 bases in between. Germline CDR1 LNHNV, CDR2 YYDKDF (reference sequence). The CDR3 loop spans 15 amino acids. CDR3 sequence: CATSRSAGGNSPLHF. The CDR3 DNA reads TGTGCCACCAGCAGGTCAGCGGGAGGCAATTCACCCCTCCACTTT.

In its sample, this clone was seen a few times. The rearrangement links TRBV7-8 to TRBJ2-7; D is unresolved. The ends were cut back, 5 bases at V and 3 bases at J, with 11 bases in the middle. The CDR3 spans 13 residues. CDR1 and CDR2 from the germline V gene are SGHVS and FQNEAQ. The CDR3: CASSLFLNYEQYF. CDR3 DNA: TGTGCCAGCAGCCTCTTCCTTAACTACGAGCAGTACTTC.

This chain links TRBV12-3 or TRBV12-4 with TRBJ1-1, with D maybe TRBD1 (5 bases). CDR3 length: 12 residues. Trimming removed 10 bases from V and 4 bases from J, with 13 bases in between. For the CDR3, the DNA is TGTGCCACGGGGGGATGGGGCACTGAAGCTTTCTTT. Translating it yields CATGGWGTEAFF.

V gene TRBV18 combines with J gene TRBJ1-3, with D perhaps TRBD1 (6 bases). Trimming took off 3 bases at V and 3 bases at J, with 12 bases between the two ends. Germline V gene data show CDR1 as KGHSH and CDR2 as LQKENI. The CDR3 runs to 15 residues. As DNA, the CDR3 is TGTGCCAGCTCACCCAACAGGGCTGGTGGAAACACCATATATTTT. Translation gives CASSPNRAGGNTIYF.

The chain couples TRBV12-3 or TRBV12-4 to TRBJ1-3; D unresolved. The CDR3 totals 12 residues. V was pared by 1 base and J by 16 bases, with 14 bases between. The CDR3, as DNA: TGTGCCAGCAGTTTAGAGGGAGGGCGAGAGTATTTT. It translates to CASSLEGGREYF.

This clone was seen a single time. The chain links TRBV11-2 to TRBJ1-3; the D is unclear. CDR3 length: 14 residues. Trimming stripped 4 bases from V and 2 bases from J, with 9 bases between. Germline-derived CDR1 and CDR2 are SGHAT and FQNNGV. CDR3 region: CASSSGAPGNTIYF. The CDR3 nucleotides read TGTGCCAGCAGCTCCGGTGCACCTGGAAACACCATATATTTT. The whole variable domain, remainder taken from reference TRBV11-2 and TRBJ1-3, is EAGVAQSPRYKIIEKRQSVAFWCNPISGHATLYWYQQILGQGPKLLIQFQNNGVVDDSQLPKDRFSAERLKGVDSTLKIQPAKLEDSAVYLCASSSGAPGNTIYFGEGSWLTVV.

V is TRBV18 and J is TRBJ2-3, with TRBD2 matching 14 bases. Germline V lookup: CDR1 KGHSH, CDR2 LQKENI. V shed 3 bases, J shed 0 bases, and the junction held 11 bases outside the gene matches. This CDR3 is 20 amino acids long. In DNA form, the CDR3 reads TGTGCCAGCTCACCTCGAGGACTAGCGGGAGGATACTCTAGCACAGATACGCAGTATTTT. Translated: CASSPRGLAGGYSSTDTQYF.

The rearrangement joins TRBV3-1 (or the pseudogene TRBV3-2) to TRBJ1-4, with D maybe TRBD1 (5 bases). Germline CDR1 and CDR2: LGHDT and YNNKEL (reference sequence). Deletions cut 6 bases from V and 2 bases from J, with 13 bases between. The CDR3 is made up of 15 amino acids. The DNA for the CDR3 is TGTGCCAGCAGTAGGGGTTTAGGGACTAATGAAAAACTGTTTTTT. Its protein is CASSRGLGTNEKLFF.

The gene calls are TRBV14 and TRBJ1-1; no clear D. The CDR3 consists of 13 residues. Germline CDR1 is SGHDN and CDR2 is FVKESK. Trimming removed 4 bases at V and 8 bases at J, with 14 bases between. This CDR3 is CASSPREATEAFF. The CDR3 bases are TGTGCCAGCAGCCCCCGGGAGGCAACAGAAGCTTTCTTT.

The chain is built from TRBV2 and TRBJ2-5; unclear D gene. CDR1 and CDR2 (germline): SNHLY, FYNNEI. The CDR3 sequence is 13 residues long. V was clipped by 3 bases and J by 2 bases, with 7 bases between them. CDR3 in DNA: TGTGCCAGCAGTGACCTAGTTCAAGAGACCCAGTACTTC. It is translated as CASSDLVQETQYF.